The source of this T cell receptor beta chain is a study of cytomegalovirus exposure and HLA in healthy donors. PCR amplification relied on 60 Vbeta primers (plus 13 Jbeta primers). Only in-frame clones appear in the TCRdb table, and some are missing; sequencing was by immunoSEQ multiplex PCR. The data show tens of thousands of clones, with about 73% seen just once and about 10% held by the top ten. This clone was seen only a few times. This receptor was taken from a woman aged 25 to 39 in good health and CMV-seronegative. What was sequenced was PBMCs.

This CDR3 is CASSGSGGYGNEQFF. CDR3 DNA: TGTGCCAGCAGTGGATCGGGGGGGTACGGCAATGAGCAGTTCTTC. This sequence joins TRBV27 and TRBJ2-1; 8 bases are a match to TRBD2. Trimming cost V 5 bases and J 6 bases; bases outside gene matches: 9. The CDR3 contains 15 residues. Germline V gene data show CDR1 as MNHEY and CDR2 as SMNVEV (reference sequence).